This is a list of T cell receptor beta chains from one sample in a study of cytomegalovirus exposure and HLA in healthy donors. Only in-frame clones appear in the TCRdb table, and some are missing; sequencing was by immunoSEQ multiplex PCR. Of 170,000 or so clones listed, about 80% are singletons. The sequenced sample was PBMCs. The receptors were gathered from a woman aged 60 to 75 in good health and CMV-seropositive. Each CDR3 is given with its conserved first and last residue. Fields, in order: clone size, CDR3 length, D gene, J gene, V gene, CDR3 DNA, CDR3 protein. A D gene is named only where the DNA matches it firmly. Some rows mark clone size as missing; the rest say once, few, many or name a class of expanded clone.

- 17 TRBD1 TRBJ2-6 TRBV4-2 TGTGCCAGCAGCCAGGGACAGGTCGTTGGGGGGGCCAACGTCCTGACTTTC CASSQGQVVGGANVLTF
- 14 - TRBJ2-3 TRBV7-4 TGTGCCAGCAGCTTAAAAGAGGCCACAGATACGCAGTATTTT CASSLKEATDTQYF
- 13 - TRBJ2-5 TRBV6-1 TGTGCCAGCAGTGGGGGCAGGGGAGAGACCCAGTACTTC CASSGGRGETQYF
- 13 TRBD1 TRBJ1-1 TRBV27 TGTGCCAGCAGGACAGGGTTTGACACTGAAGCTTTCTTT CASRTGFDTEAFF
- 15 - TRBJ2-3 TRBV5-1 TGCGCCAGCAGAGTGACAGCGGGCGGCACAGATACGCAGTATTTT CASRVTAGGTDTQYF
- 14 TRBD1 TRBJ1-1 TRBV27 TGTGCCAGCAGCCGGGGACAGGGGAGTACTGAAGCTTTCTTT CASSRGQGSTEAFF
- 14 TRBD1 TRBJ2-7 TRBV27 TGTGCCAGCAGTTTTAGAGGGGGCAGGTACGAGCAGTACTTC CASSFRGGRYEQYF
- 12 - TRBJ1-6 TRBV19 TGTGCCAGCCAGGGTAGCAATTCACCCCTCCACTTT CASQGSNSPLHF
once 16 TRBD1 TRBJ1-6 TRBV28 TGTGCCAGCAATAGAGCCGGGACAGGGGTTAATTCACCCCTCCACTTT CASNRAGTGVNSPLHF
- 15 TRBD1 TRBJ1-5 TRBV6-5 TGTGCCAGCAGTTCCCTAACAGGGGGCAGCCAGCCCCAGCATTTT CASSSLTGGSQPQHF
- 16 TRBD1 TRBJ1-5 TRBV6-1 TGTGCCAGCAGTGATTTTGGGACAGGGCCCAATCAGCCCCAGCATTTT CASSDFGTGPNQPQHF
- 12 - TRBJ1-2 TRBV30 TGTGCCTCACCCACACAGGGTAGTGGCTACACCTTC CASPTQGSGYTF
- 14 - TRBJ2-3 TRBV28 TGTGCCAGCATCCCGGGCGGGACGTACGATACGCAGTATTTT CASIPGGTYDTQYF
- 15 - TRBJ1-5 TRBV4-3 TGCGCCAGCAGCCGGGATCAGGGAAGCAATCAGCCCCAGCATTTT CASSRDQGSNQPQHF
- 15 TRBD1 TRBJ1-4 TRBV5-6 TGTGCCAGCAGCTTCGAGGGACAGGTTAATGAAAAACTGTTTTTT CASSFEGQVNEKLFF
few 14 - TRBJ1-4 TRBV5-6 TGTGCCAGCAGCTTGTATGTCGTAGCTGAGAAACTGTTTTTT CASSLYVVAEKLFF